Below, one T cell receptor beta chain is given with its context. This sample is part of a study of blood T cell repertoires in COVID-19. Study context: Acute-phase and convalescent COVID-19 samples originated in the United States, Italy and Spain.

The repertoire was sequenced with immunoSEQ multiplex PCR; TCRdb's copy has only in-frame clones and lacks some. The sample records about 230,000 clones, over 80% being singletons. Germline V lookup: CDR1 MNHEY, CDR2 SMNVEV (reference sequence). The CDR3 has 13 residues. V gave up 5 bases and J gave up 5 bases; unmatched junction bases: 5. The chain employs TRBV27 and TRBJ1-2, with 7 bases fitting TRBD1. The TCR was taken from a woman in her 70s with active or convalescent COVID-19. Sequenced: peripheral blood. CDR3: CASSPTGKYGYTF. The CDR3 DNA follows: TGTGCCAGCAGTCCGACAGGGAAGTATGGCTACACCTTC.